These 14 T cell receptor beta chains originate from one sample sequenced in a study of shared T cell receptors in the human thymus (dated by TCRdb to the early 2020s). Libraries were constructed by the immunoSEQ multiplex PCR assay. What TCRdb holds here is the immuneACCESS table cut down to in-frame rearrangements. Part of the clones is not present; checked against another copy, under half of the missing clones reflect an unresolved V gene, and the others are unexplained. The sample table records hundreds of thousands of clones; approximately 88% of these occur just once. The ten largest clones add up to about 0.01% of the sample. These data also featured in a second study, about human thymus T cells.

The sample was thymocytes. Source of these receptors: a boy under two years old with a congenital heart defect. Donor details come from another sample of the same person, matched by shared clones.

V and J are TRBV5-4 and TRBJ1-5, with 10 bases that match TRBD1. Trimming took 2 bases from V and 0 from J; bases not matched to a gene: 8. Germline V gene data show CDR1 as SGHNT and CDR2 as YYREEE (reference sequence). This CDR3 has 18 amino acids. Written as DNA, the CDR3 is TGTGCCAGCAGCTTCGTCGGACAGGGGGAAACTAGCAATCAGCCCCAGCATTTT. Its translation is CASSFVGQGETSNQPQHF.

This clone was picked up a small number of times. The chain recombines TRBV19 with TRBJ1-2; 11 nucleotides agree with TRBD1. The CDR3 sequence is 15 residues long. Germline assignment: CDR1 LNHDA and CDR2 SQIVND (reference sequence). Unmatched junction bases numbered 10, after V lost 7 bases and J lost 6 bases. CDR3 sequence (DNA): TGTGCCAGTACCCTAGCACGGACAGGGGGCGATGGCTACACCTTC. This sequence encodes CASTLARTGGDGYTF.

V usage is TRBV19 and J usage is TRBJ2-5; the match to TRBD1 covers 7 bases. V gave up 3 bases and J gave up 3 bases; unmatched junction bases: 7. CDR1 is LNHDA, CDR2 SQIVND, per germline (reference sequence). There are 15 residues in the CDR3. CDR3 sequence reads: CASSMGNTGEETQYF. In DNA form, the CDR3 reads TGTGCCAGTAGTATGGGTAACACAGGGGAAGAGACCCAGTACTTC. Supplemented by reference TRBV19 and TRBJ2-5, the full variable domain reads DGGITQSPKYLFRKEGQNVTLSCEQNLNHDAMYWYRQDPGQGLRLIYYSQIVNDFQKGDIAEGYSVSREKKESFPLTVTSAQKNPTAFYLCASSMGNTGEETQYFGPGTRLLVL.

The CDR3 sequence: CASSPLTSGPHGPKETQYF. CDR3 DNA sequence: TGCGCCAGCAGCCCTCTGACTAGCGGACCTCACGGCCCCAAAGAGACCCAGTACTTC. V is TRBV4-3 and J is TRBJ2-5; TRBD2 agrees at 9 bases. The J segment lost 3 bases and the V segment lost 4 bases, leaving 18 bases of the junction unmatched. In germline, CDR1 is LGHNA, CDR2 YSLEER. The CDR3 consists of 19 residues.

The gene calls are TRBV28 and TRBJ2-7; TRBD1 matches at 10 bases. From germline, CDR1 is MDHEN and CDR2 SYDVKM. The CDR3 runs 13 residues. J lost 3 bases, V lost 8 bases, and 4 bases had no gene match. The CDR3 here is CASRTGGGYEQYF. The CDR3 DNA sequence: TGTGCCAGCCGGACAGGGGGGGGCTACGAGCAGTACTTC.

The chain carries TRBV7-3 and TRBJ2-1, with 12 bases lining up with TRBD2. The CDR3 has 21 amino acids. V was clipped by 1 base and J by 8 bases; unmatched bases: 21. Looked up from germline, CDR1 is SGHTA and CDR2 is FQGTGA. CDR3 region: CASSLKPPPFLTSGSFHEQFF. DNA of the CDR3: TGTGCCAGCAGCTTAAAACCCCCACCCTTTCTGACTAGCGGGAGCTTCCATGAGCAGTTCTTC. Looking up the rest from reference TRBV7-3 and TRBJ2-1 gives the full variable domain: GAGVSQTPSNKVTEKGKYVELRCDPISGHTALYWYRQSLGQGPEFLIYFQGTGAADDSGLPNDRFFAVRPEGSVSTLKIQRTERGDSAVYLCASSLKPPPFLTSGSFHEQFFGPGTRLTVL.

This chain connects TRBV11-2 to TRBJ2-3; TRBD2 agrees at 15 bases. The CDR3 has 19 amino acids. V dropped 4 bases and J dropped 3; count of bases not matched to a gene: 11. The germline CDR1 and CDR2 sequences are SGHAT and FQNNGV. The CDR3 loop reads CASSWTSGRAQLSTDTQYF. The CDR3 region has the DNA TGTGCCAGCAGCTGGACTAGCGGGAGGGCCCAGCTGAGTACAGATACGCAGTATTTT.

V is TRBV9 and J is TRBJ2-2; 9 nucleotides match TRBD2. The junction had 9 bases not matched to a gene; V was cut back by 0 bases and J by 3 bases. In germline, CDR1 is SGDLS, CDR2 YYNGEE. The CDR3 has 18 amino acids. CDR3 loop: CASSVVDPLAGDTGELFF. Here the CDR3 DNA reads TGTGCCAGCAGCGTAGTCGACCCCTTAGCGGGAGACACCGGGGAGCTGTTTTTT.

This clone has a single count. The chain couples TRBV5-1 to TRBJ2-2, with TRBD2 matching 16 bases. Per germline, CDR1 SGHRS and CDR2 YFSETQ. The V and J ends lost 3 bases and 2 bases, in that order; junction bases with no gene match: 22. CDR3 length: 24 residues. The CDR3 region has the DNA TGCGCCAGCAGCTGGAGCCCCGGGACTAGCGGGAGGGCCCCTCGGGGAAATAACACCGGGGAGCTGTTTTTT. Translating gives CASSWSPGTSGRAPRGNNTGELFF.

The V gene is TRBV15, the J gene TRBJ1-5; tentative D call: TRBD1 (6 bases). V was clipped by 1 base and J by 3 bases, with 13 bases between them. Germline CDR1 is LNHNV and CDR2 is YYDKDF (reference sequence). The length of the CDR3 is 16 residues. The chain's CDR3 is CATSRVGRGPNQPQHF. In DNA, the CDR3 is TGTGCCACCAGCAGAGTCGGCAGGGGCCCCAATCAGCCCCAGCATTTT.

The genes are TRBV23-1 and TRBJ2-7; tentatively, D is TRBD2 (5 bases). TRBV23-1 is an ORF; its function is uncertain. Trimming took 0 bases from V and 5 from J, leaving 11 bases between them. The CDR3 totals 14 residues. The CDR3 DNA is TGCGCCAGCAGTCAATCGACCCGAGCGGACGAGCAGTACTTC. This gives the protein CASSQSTRADEQYF.

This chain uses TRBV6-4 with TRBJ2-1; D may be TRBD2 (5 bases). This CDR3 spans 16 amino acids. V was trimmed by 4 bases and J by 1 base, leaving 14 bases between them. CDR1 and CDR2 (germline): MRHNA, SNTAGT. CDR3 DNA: TGTGCCAGCAGTGGAGTGGGAACGGGATCCTACAATGAGCAGTTCTTC. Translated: CASSGVGTGSYNEQFF.

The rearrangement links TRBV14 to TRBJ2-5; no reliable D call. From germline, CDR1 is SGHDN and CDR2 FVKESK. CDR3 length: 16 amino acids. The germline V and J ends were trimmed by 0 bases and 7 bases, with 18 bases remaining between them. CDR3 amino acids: CASSQDRQTKWRTQYF. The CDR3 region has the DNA TGTGCCAGCAGCCAAGATCGCCAGACCAAGTGGAGGACCCAGTACTTC.

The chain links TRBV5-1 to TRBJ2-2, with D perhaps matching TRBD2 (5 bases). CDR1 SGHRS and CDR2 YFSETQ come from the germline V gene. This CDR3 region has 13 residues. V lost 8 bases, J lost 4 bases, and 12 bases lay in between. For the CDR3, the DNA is TGCGCCAGAAGAGGTGAGGGCACCGGGGAGCTGTTTTTT. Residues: CARRGEGTGELFF. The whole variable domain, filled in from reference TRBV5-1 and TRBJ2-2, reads KAGVTQTPRYLIKTRGQQVTLSCSPISGHRSVSWYQQTPGQGLQFLFEYFSETQRNKGNFPGRFSGRQFSNSRSEMNVSTLELGDSALYLCARRGEGTGELFFGEGSRLTVL.